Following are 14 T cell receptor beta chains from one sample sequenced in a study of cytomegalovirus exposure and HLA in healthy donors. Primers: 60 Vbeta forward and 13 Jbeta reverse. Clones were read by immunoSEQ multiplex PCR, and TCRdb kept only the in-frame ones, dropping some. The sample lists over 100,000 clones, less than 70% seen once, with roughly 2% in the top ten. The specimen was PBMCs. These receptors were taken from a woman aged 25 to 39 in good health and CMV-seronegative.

The CDR3 nucleotides are TGTGCCAGCAGTGAATTCTACCAGGCAACTAATGAAAAACTGTTTTTT. Translated, it gives CASSEFYQATNEKLFF. The J gene is TRBJ1-4, the V gene TRBV6-1; D not certain. The V end lost 2 bases, the J end lost 0 bases, and 10 bases lay between the germline ends. The CDR3 extends over 16 amino acids. Germline V CDR1 and CDR2: MNHNS, SASEGT.

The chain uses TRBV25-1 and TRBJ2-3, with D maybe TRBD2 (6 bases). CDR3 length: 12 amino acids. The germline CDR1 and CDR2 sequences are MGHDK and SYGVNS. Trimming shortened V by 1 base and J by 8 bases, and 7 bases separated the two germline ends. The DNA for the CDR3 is TGTGCCAGCAGTGAATGGGAGGTTACGCAGTATTTT. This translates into CASSEWEVTQYF.

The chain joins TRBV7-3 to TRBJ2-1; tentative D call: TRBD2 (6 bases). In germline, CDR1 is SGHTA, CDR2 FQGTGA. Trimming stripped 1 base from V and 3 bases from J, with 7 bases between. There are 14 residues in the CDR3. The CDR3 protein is CASSLRRDYNEQFF. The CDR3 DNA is TGTGCCAGCAGCTTAAGGAGGGACTACAATGAGCAGTTCTTC.

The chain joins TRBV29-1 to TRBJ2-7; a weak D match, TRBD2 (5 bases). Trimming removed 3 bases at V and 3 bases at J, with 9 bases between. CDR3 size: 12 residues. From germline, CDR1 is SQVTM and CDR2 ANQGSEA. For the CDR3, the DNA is TGCAGCGTTGAGACGGGGAACTACGAGCAGTACTTC. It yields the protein CSVETGNYEQYF.

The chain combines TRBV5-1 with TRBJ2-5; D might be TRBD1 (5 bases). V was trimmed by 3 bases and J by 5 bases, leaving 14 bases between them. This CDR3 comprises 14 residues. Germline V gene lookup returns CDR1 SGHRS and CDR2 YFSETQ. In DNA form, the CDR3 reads TGCGCCAGCAGCTCAAGTGGGGCCGCGGAGACCCAGTACTTC. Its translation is CASSSSGAAETQYF. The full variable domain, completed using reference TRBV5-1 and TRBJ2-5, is KAGVTQTPRYLIKTRGQQVTLSCSPISGHRSVSWYQQTPGQGLQFLFEYFSETQRNKGNFPGRFSGRQFSNSRSEMNVSTLELGDSALYLCASSSSGAAETQYFGPGTRLLVL.

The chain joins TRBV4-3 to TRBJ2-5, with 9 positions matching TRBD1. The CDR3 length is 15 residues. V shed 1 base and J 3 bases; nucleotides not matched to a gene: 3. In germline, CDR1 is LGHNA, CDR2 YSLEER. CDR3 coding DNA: TGCGCCAGCAGCCAAGGGACAGGGGAGAAAGAGACCCAGTACTTC. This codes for CASSQGTGEKETQYF.

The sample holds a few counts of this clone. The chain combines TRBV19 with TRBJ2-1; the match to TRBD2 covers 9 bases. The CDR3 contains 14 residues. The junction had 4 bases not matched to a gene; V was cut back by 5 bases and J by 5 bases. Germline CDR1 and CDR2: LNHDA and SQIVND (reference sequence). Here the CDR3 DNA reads TGTGCCAGTAGTCTTGCGGGAGGGGACAATGAGCAGTTCTTC. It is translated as CASSLAGGDNEQFF.

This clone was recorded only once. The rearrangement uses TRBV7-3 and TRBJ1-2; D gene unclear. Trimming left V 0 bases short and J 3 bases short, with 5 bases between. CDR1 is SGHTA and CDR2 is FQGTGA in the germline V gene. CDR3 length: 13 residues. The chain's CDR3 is CASSLTGDYGYTF. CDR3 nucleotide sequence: TGTGCCAGCAGCTTAACGGGAGACTATGGCTACACCTTC.

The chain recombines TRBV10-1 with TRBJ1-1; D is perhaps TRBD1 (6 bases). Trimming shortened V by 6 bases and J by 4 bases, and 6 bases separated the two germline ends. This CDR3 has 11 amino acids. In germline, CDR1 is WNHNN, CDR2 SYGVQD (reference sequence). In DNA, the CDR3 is TGCGCCAGCAGAGGGGGCACTGAAGCTTTCTTT. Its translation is CASRGGTEAFF.

The CDR3 reads CASSPGGESYEQYF. The CDR3 coding sequence is TGTGCCAGCAGTCCGGGGGGTGAGTCCTACGAGCAGTACTTC. The chain is built from TRBV6-5 and TRBJ2-7, with TRBD2 identical over 7 bases. V lost 5 bases to trimming and J lost 1 base; unmatched junction nucleotides: 5. Looked up from germline, CDR1 is MNHEY and CDR2 is SVGAGI. The length of the CDR3 is 14 residues.

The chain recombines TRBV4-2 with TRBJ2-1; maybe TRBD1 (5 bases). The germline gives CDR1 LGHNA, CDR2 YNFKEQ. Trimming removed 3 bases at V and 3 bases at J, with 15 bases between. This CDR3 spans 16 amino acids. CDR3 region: CASSQGHTNGYNEQFF. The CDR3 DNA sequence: TGTGCCAGCAGCCAGGGGCACACGAACGGCTACAATGAGCAGTTCTTC.

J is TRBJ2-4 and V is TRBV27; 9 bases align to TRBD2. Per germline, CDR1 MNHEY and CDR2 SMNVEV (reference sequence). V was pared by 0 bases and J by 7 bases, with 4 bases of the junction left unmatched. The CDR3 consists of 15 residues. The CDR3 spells CASSLSIAGANIQYF. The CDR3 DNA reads TGTGCCAGCAGTTTATCAATAGCGGGAGCGAACATTCAGTACTTC.

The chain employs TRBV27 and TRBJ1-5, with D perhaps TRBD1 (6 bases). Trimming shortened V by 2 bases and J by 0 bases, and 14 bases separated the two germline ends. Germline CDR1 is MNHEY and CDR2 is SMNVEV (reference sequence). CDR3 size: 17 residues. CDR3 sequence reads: CASSLVSGVDSNQPQHF. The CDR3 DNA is TGTGCCAGCAGTTTAGTTTCAGGGGTCGATAGCAATCAGCCCCAGCATTTT.

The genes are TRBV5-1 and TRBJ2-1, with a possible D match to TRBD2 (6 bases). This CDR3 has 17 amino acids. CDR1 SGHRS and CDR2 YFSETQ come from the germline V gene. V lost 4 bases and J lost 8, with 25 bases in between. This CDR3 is CASSVGFKVAVSDEQFF. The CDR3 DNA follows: TGCGCCAGCAGCGTGGGCTTTAAGGTAGCGGTCTCCGATGAGCAGTTCTTC.